The 24 T cell receptor beta chains below all came from one sample that was sequenced in a study of T cells in Graves' hyperthyroidism and ophthalmopathy. RNA transcripts gave rise to amplified TCR beta CDR3 regions. With the HTBI primer set, the TCR CDR3 went through a first round of RT-PCR. TCRdb independently ran MiXCR on the multiplex PCR reads; one entry per CDR3 protein. The sample lists some 440,000 distinct CDR3 sequences; around 16% were seen once. Specimen: blood. These receptors were obtained from a woman aged 18-30 years with Graves' hyperthyroidism.

Here the CDR3 DNA reads TGTGCCAGCAGCCAAAGGGGGGGTTACTCTGGGGCCAACGTCCTGACTTTC. Translation: CASSQRGGYSGANVLTF. The V call is TRBV3-1, the J call TRBJ2-6, with D tentatively TRBD2 (7 bases). Germline assignment: CDR1 LGHDT and CDR2 YNNKEL (reference sequence). V was trimmed by 2 bases and J by 0 bases, leaving 11 bases between them. This CDR3 contains 17 residues.

This clonotype was seen repeatedly, ten times or more. This chain connects TRBV12-3 or TRBV12-4 to TRBJ2-1; D call uncertain. The CDR3 totals 13 residues. With 0 bases removed from V and 9 bases from J, the gap between germline ends came to 9 bases. Written as DNA, the CDR3 is TGTGCCAGCAGTTTAGCGTCGGGCATTGAGCAGTTCTTC. As protein: CASSLASGIEQFF.

This clonotype was seen a handful of times. Here the CDR3 DNA reads TGTGCCAGCAGTTTTGGGGCCAACTCTGGAAACACCATATATTTT. Protein sequence: CASSFGANSGNTIYF. The chain uses TRBV12-3 or TRBV12-4 and TRBJ1-3, with D perhaps matching TRBD1 (5 bases). The CDR3 consists of 15 residues. V dropped 3 bases and J dropped 0 bases, with 9 bases sitting between them.

This clonotype was observed many times. V is TRBV7-8 and J is TRBJ2-3, with D possibly being TRBD1 (6 bases). V was trimmed by 1 base and J by 1 base, leaving 9 bases between them. CDR1 and CDR2 from the germline V gene are SGHVS and FQNEAQ. This CDR3 is built from 15 residues. The CDR3 DNA reads TGTGCCAGCAGCTTAGACAGGACAGGCACAGATACGCAGTATTTT. Its translation: CASSLDRTGTDTQYF. The full variable domain, in which reference TRBV7-8 and TRBJ2-3 provide the parts outside the CDR3, is GAGVSQSPRYKVAKRGQDVALRCDPISGHVSLFWYQQALGQGPEFLTYFQNEAQLDKSGLPSDRFFAERPEGSVSTLKIQRTQQEDSAVYLCASSLDRTGTDTQYFGPGTRLTVL.

This clonotype came up many times. The rearrangement joins TRBV20-1 to TRBJ1-2; TRBD1 is a possible D gene (6 bases). The CDR3 length is 12 residues. The V gene's germline CDR1 is DFQATT and CDR2 SNEGSKA (reference sequence). Trimming stripped 6 bases from V and 7 bases from J, with 15 bases between. As DNA, the CDR3 is TGCAGTGCCGTCCGGGGGGCGGGTGGCTACACCTTC. Its translation: CSAVRGAGGYTF.

This clonotype appeared many times. The chain recombines TRBV20-1 with TRBJ2-5; D not certain. Germline V gives CDR1 DFQATT, CDR2 SNEGSKA (reference sequence). The CDR3 is made up of 13 amino acids. The V end lost 2 bases, the J end lost 5 bases, and 12 bases lay between the germline ends. CDR3: CSARKGLSETQYF. The CDR3 DNA reads as TGCAGTGCTAGAAAGGGCCTCAGCGAGACCCAGTACTTC.

This clonotype occurred many times. DNA of the CDR3: TGTGCCAGCATCGGGGCTAGCGGGGGGCATAGGGGTGAGCAGTTCTTC. Translated, it gives CASIGASGGHRGEQFF. The V call is TRBV2, the J call TRBJ2-1; 11 bases map to TRBD2. CDR1 and CDR2 (germline): SNHLY, FYNNEI. Trimming took 7 bases from V and 9 from J; bases not matched to a gene: 14. The CDR3 spans 16 residues.

This clonotype was recorded many times. This chain joins TRBV7-3 and TRBJ2-2, with 7 bases that match TRBD2. Germline assignment: CDR1 SGHTA and CDR2 FQGTGA. This CDR3 spans 14 amino acids. The J segment lost 6 bases and the V segment lost 4 bases, leaving 5 bases of the junction unmatched. The CDR3 protein is CASSSRLAAGELFF. The CDR3 bases are TGTGCCAGCAGCTCCCGACTAGCTGCCGGGGAGCTGTTTTTT.

This clonotype has a count of ten or more. The chain recombines TRBV7-9 with TRBJ1-2; TRBD1 is a possible D gene (6 bases). The CDR3 has 16 amino acids. V was clipped by 5 bases and J by 2 bases, with 18 bases between them. Germline CDR1 SEHNR, CDR2 FQNEAQ (reference sequence). The CDR3 DNA reads TGTGCCAGCAGCCCTAACGACAGGCTTGGAAACTATGGCTACACCTTC. Amino acids: CASSPNDRLGNYGYTF.

A note on this clonotype: It may be a read error: a sequence one base away is much more abundant. The chain employs TRBV7-8 and TRBJ2-7, with D uncertain. This CDR3 has 15 residues. The ends were cut back, 0 bases at V and 2 bases at J, with 11 bases in the middle. Germline values: CDR1 SGHVS, CDR2 FQNEAQ. This chain's CDR3 is CASSLAGQSPYEQYF. In DNA form, the CDR3 reads TGTGCCAGCAGCTTAGCAGGGCAGAGCCCCTACGAGCAGTACTTC.

With regard to this clonotype: This clone may be a read error of a much larger clone one base away. The rearrangement joins TRBV3-1 to TRBJ2-3, with TRBD2 identical over 12 bases. Losses at the gene ends were 1 base for V and 8 bases for J; bases not matched to a gene: 4. CDR1 is LGHDT, CDR2 YNNKEL, per germline (reference sequence). This CDR3 region has 15 residues. The CDR3 bases are TGTGCCAGCAGCCAAGCTTTACTAGCGGGGGGTACGCAGTATTTT. It specifies CASSQALLAGGTQYF.

This clonotype was counted at least ten times. The V gene is TRBV2, the J gene TRBJ1-1, with 8 bases identical to TRBD1. V was pared by 6 bases and J by 3 bases, with 6 bases of the junction left unmatched. Per the germline V gene, CDR1 is SNHLY and CDR2 is FYNNEI. The CDR3 spans 14 residues. The CDR3 is CASRDRGGYTEAFF. The CDR3 bases are TGTGCCAGCAGAGACAGGGGTGGGTACACTGAAGCTTTCTTT.

This clonotype has at least ten counts. The V gene is TRBV2, the J gene TRBJ2-1; D is ambiguous. The germline V gene encodes CDR1 SNHLY and CDR2 FYNNEI. V gave up 6 bases and J gave up 0 bases, with 12 bases separating them. The CDR3 has 15 amino acids. CDR3 amino acids: CASRQDGSSYNEQFF. The CDR3 nucleotides are TGTGCCAGCAGGCAGGACGGCAGCTCCTACAATGAGCAGTTCTTC.

The rearrangement joins TRBV3-1 to TRBJ2-3; 7 bases are shared with TRBD2. The trim removed 2 bases at V and 4 bases at J, leaving 9 bases unmatched. Per germline, CDR1 LGHDT and CDR2 YNNKEL (reference sequence). CDR3 length: 16 residues. CDR3 region: CASSQWGASGADTQYF. The CDR3 DNA sequence: TGTGCCAGCAGCCAATGGGGCGCTAGCGGCGCAGATACGCAGTATTTT.

This clonotype has at least ten counts. The chain has TRBV5-8 and TRBJ2-5; D may be TRBD2 (6 bases). V dropped 5 bases and J dropped 6 bases, with 23 bases sitting between them. The germline V gene encodes CDR1 SGHTS and CDR2 YDEGEE. CDR3 length: 16 residues. The CDR3 loop reads CASRRRPGLLGKTQYF. As DNA, the CDR3 is TGTGCCAGCAGGCGAAGGCCGGGACTTCTAGGAAAGACCCAGTACTTC.

This clonotype has more than one count but fewer than ten. It may be a read error: a sequence one base away is much more abundant. The chain uses TRBV29-1 and TRBJ1-1; tentatively, D is TRBD1 (6 bases). The CDR3 is 15 amino acids. The V gene's germline CDR1 is SQVTM and CDR2 ANQGSEA. The CDR3 region is CGVNRGWGQGTEAFF. The DNA for the CDR3 is TGCGGCGTCAACCGGGGATGGGGGCAGGGCACTGAAGCTTTCTTT.

This clonotype was seen repeatedly, ten times or more. This chain connects TRBV7-2 to TRBJ1-4, with 12 nucleotides matching TRBD1. J gave up 8 bases and V 3 bases, and 1 base lay outside the gene matches. CDR1 is SGHTA, CDR2 FQGNSA, per germline. The CDR3 loop spans 14 amino acids. CDR3 sequence: CASSFGTGGEKLFF. In DNA form, the CDR3 reads TGTGCCAGCAGCTTCGGGACAGGGGGCGAAAAACTGTTTTTT.

This clonotype was recorded at least ten times. The rearrangement joins TRBV30 to TRBJ2-1; 9 bases match TRBD1. The CDR3 has 15 amino acids. Germline V gene sequence: CDR1 GTSNPN, CDR2 SVGIG (reference sequence). The V segment lost 3 bases and the J segment 9 bases; nucleotides outside the gene matches: 12. The CDR3, as DNA: TGTGCCTGGAGATCAGCGGGACAGGGTTTGGGTGAGCAGTTCTTC. Translated, it gives CAWRSAGQGLGEQFF.

This clonotype has a count of ten or more. The chain employs TRBV6-6 and TRBJ2-1; D possibly corresponds to TRBD2 (5 bases). This CDR3 has 16 amino acids. V dropped 4 bases and J dropped 0 bases, with 13 bases sitting between them. Germline CDR1 MNHNY, CDR2 SVGAGI (reference sequence). The CDR3 spells CASSFDDLASYNEQFF. The CDR3 DNA reads as TGTGCCAGCAGTTTCGACGACCTAGCCTCCTACAATGAGCAGTTCTTC.

At least ten counts were recorded for this clonotype. V gene TRBV11-2 combines with J gene TRBJ1-2; D is uncertain. The V and J ends lost 0 bases and 1 base respectively, with 9 bases between them. Germline CDR1 reads SGHAT; CDR2 reads FQNNGV. CDR3 length: 15 amino acids. The CDR3 nucleotides read TGTGCCAGCAGCTTAGATGGCCAAATTAACTATGGCTACACCTTC. It codes for CASSLDGQINYGYTF.

A few counts support this clonotype. Here the CDR3 DNA reads TGTGCCAGCAGTGACGCTAACACCGGGGAGCTGTTTTTT. It encodes CASSDANTGELFF. This chain joins TRBV6-1 and TRBJ2-2; D remains unclear. Trimming removed 3 bases at V and 2 bases at J, with 4 bases between. Germline CDR1 MNHNS, CDR2 SASEGT. This CDR3 spans 13 amino acids.

In this sample, this clonotype turned up many times. For the CDR3, the DNA is TGTGCCAGCTCACAGCTTCAGGGGACGGGAAAACTGTTTTTT. As protein: CASSQLQGTGKLFF. The rearrangement joins TRBV18 to TRBJ1-4; D is perhaps TRBD1 (6 bases). V was clipped by 4 bases and J by 10 bases, with 16 bases between them. Germline values: CDR1 KGHSH, CDR2 LQKENI. The CDR3 covers 14 residues.

This clonotype showed up many times. V and J are TRBV3-1 and TRBJ1-2; a weak D match, TRBD1 (6 bases). This CDR3 is built from 15 residues. The ends were cut back, 1 base at V and 8 bases at J, with 17 bases in the middle. Germline lookup yields CDR1 LGHDT and CDR2 YNNKEL (reference sequence). This CDR3 is CASSQGVPGANGYTF. CDR3 DNA: TGTGCCAGCAGCCAAGGGGTCCCAGGGGCGAACGGCTACACCTTC.

In this sample, this clonotype turned up many times. The chain links TRBV20-1 to TRBJ1-6; D gene ambiguous. The germline CDR1 and CDR2 sequences are DFQATT and SNEGSKA (reference sequence). Deletions cut 5 bases from V and 7 bases from J, with 21 bases between. CDR3 length equals 16 residues. CDR3 sequence: CSARPGRAVGNSPLHF. In DNA form, the CDR3 reads TGCAGTGCTCGCCCCGGGAGGGCCGTAGGGAATTCACCCCTCCACTTT.